The clone carrying this T cell receptor beta chain was found many times. As yet, its antigen is unknown. It was RNA transcripts that yielded the amplified TCR beta CDR3 regions. HTBI primers were the set used in a first-round RT-PCR of the TCR CDR3. TCRdb redid the calling of the multiplex PCR reads with MiXCR, one entry per CDR3 protein. The sample lists around 300,000 distinct CDR3 sequences, roughly 19% occurring once. These data originate in a study of T cells in Graves' hyperthyroidism and ophthalmopathy. Study-level background: Blood was drawn when the patient was first diagnosed and still untreated. Study conclusions and caveats: The model anticipated ophthalmopathy a median about 6.5 months pre-onset.

Pregnant or lactating patients were excluded, as were those with uncontrolled infection or other autoimmune disease. The length of the CDR3 is 14 residues. V dropped 10 bases and J dropped 4; count of bases not matched to a gene: 9. Germline V lookup: CDR1 SNHLY, CDR2 FYNNEI. The sequenced sample was blood. The sequence was collected from a man aged 50 to 59 with Graves' ophthalmopathy. The V gene is TRBV2, the J gene TRBJ1-2, with 10 bases identical to TRBD1. CDR3 coding DNA: TGTGCCAATCCCGGGACAGGGGATAGCTATGGCTACACCTTC. Translating gives CANPGTGDSYGYTF.